This is a list of T cell receptor beta chains from one sample in a study of blood T cell repertoires in COVID-19. Clones were sequenced by immunoSEQ multiplex PCR, and TCRdb holds only the in-frame ones, with some missing. This sample has a few hundred thousand clones, with approximately 86% found just once. Source material: peripheral blood. Source of these receptors: a man in his 60s with acute or convalescent COVID-19. CDR3s include the opening cysteine and the closing phenylalanine or tryptophan.

v_gene	j_gene	CDR3aa
TRBV5-1	TRBJ2-4	CASRTATGTKGIQYF
TRBV9	TRBJ1-2	CASSVGRAGDGYTF
TRBV5-1	TRBJ1-1	CASSLQGSTLGTEAFF
TRBV4-1	TRBJ1-3	CASSRSQGAPGNTIYF
TRBV14	TRBJ2-2	CASSQDSGRRNTGELFF
TRBV9	TRBJ1-5	CASSVGTGDAGDQPQHF
TRBV10-3	TRBJ1-6	CAISESRMGGRHNSPLHF
TRBV5-1	TRBJ2-7	CASTPTSGGASSYEQYF
TRBV24-1	TRBJ2-7	CATSDPTSGTYEQYF
TRBV19	TRBJ1-2	CASSISRGNYGYTF
TRBV27	TRBJ2-3	CASSTRLAGGDLLDTQYF
TRBV9	TRBJ2-2	CASSVVETGELFF
TRBV28	TRBJ2-7	CASSPPTGSRWEQYF
TRBV5-1	TRBJ2-7	CASSLGQVSYEQYF
TRBV28	TRBJ2-3	CASRDTSGGNTDTQYF